The entry below describes one TCR beta chain. Only a few counts were recorded for this clone. Its antigen is not yet known. No base-level quality is on record; no much larger clone is a single base apart. Uninvolved adjacent lung was obtained at least 2 cm from the tumor margin, and the absence of atypia was confirmed by two independent pathologists. At diagnosis, tumor, uninvolved tumor-adjacent lung and peripheral blood were collected and then preserved as a mix of FFPE and fresh-frozen material. TCR beta CDR3 regions were sequenced from DNA using the immunoSEQ Assay. Per the source publication's procedure: T cell density was computed as TCR beta template counts normalized to usable DNA estimated by amplifying housekeeping genes. Using the preseqR package, richness was estimated by extrapolating to 120,000 templates for tissue samples and 400,000 templates for PBMC samples. Clonality was taken to be one minus Pielou's evenness. Differential abundance testing on productive amino-acid clonotypes, with a minimum total count of 5 and an alpha of 0.1, was used to identify tissue-enriched TCRs. The Jaccard Index and the Morisita Overlap Index were used to measure repertoire overlap between compartments. GLIPH grouped TCR beta CDR3s together with public tetramer-defined viral CDR3s, and a viral motif had to include at least three viral sequences and also show V-gene enrichment. TCRdb obtained this table from immuneACCESS and retained in-frame rearrangements with V and J assigned. These tables miss some clones; where compared with another copy, unresolved V genes account for less than half of the shortfall, and the remainder is unexplained. The V and J calls and clone size were taken over from that table, and D and trimming were inferred from the DNA. The table for this sample lists about 3,300 clones; around 27% of them were counted only once. 8.5% to 9.5% of the sample belongs to the ten largest clones.

CDR3 length: 16 amino acids, cysteine to phenylalanine. Solely the CDR3 DNA is kept, with 48 bases framed from the first base. The germline V gene supplies CDR1 SGDLS and CDR2 YYNGEE. Relative to germline, V is missing 2 bases and J is missing 4 bases, with 6 bases of the junction outside any gene match. This entry is derived from a study of T cells in localized non-small cell lung cancer (dated by TCRdb to about 2020). Background for the entire study: The study analyzed T cell repertoires of about 230 early-stage NSCLC patients, comparing tumors and uninvolved tumor-adjacent lungs. All 220 or so NSCLC patients in the cohort were treatment-naive and had localized lung tumors that were resected. Of the NSCLC patients, 129 were male and approximately 100 were female, and the mean age was approximately 66 years. The investigation overall reported the following: A median of about 50 of the top 100 tumor clones turned up in the paired uninvolved adjacent lung, and 25 to 30 of those clones also ranked among the top 100 of that same adjacent lung. Longer overall survival was associated with higher blood T cell density, whereas shorter survival was associated with higher adjacent-lung clonality. Uninvolved tumor-adjacent lung showed the highest T cell clonality, higher than tumor, which suggests more focused antigenic responses in the uninvolved tumor-adjacent lung. Because the study design was exploratory, TCR variables were selected using unadjusted p-values without false-discovery rate correction. Because multi-region tumor sequencing was not done, intratumor heterogeneity could not be ruled out.

The sequence links TRBV9 to TRBJ2-3, with 11 bases in between that match TRBD2. This sample comprised normal lung tissue next to the tumor, obtained before any cancer treatment. The origin of this receptor is a woman aged 40-75 years with stage I lung adenocarcinoma. The CDR3 protein sequence reads: CASSVTSGIIADTQYF. The base sequence is TGTGCCAGCAGCGTGACTAGCGGGATAATTGCAGATACGCAGTATTTT.